Presented here are 8 T cell receptor beta chains from one specimen sequenced in a study of T-cell reconstitution after alpha-beta-depleted transplantation in children. For TCRbeta, the library was prepared with unique molecular identifiers. TCRdb re-analysed the PCR reads in MiXCR, keeping a single row per CDR3 protein. The data show 200,000 to 250,000 distinct CDR3 sequences, with roughly 10% seen just once and roughly 28% held by the top ten. The sample here was PBMCs, taken before TCRalphabeta/CD19-depleted stem cell transplant. The receptors originated from a child in the first two years of life with acute myeloid leukemia, due to receive a stem cell transplant.

This clonotype was observed a handful of times. The CDR3 spells CASSITSYNEQFF. DNA for the CDR3: TGTGCCAGCAGTATCACCTCCTACAATGAGCAGTTCTTC. The chain uses TRBV11-3 and TRBJ2-1; D unclear. V gave up 6 bases and J gave up 0 bases, with 6 bases separating them. The germline V gene has CDR1 SGHNT and CDR2 YENEEA. The CDR3 runs 13 residues. The full variable domain, rest sourced from reference TRBV11-3 and TRBJ2-1, is EAGVVQSPRYKIIEKKQPVAFWCNPISGHNTLYWYLQNLGQGPELLIRYENEEAVDDSQLPKDRFSAERLKGVDSTLKIQPAELGDSAVYLCASSITSYNEQFFGPGTRLTVL.

This clonotype was counted many times. V usage is TRBV7-8 and J usage is TRBJ1-6; weak D call: TRBD1 (5 bases). This CDR3 has 15 residues. Germline CDR1 and CDR2: SGHVS and FQNEAQ. Between the trimmed V and J ends, which lost 7 bases and 6 bases, there was a span of 16 bases. Written as DNA, the CDR3 is TGTGCCAGCACCATCCTTGGGGGAAGTAATTCACCCCTCCACTTT. Amino acids: CASTILGGSNSPLHF.

This clonotype was picked up many times. The chain recombines TRBV2 with TRBJ2-1; possibly TRBD1 for D (5 bases). Per germline, CDR1 SNHLY and CDR2 FYNNEI. Deletions cut 1 base from V and 12 bases from J, with 13 bases between. The CDR3 has 13 residues. The CDR3 sequence: CASSEGAGASQFF. CDR3 nucleotides: TGTGCCAGCAGTGAAGGGGCTGGGGCATCGCAGTTCTTC.

At least ten counts were recorded for this clonotype. This rearrangement joins TRBV4-3 to TRBJ2-7, with 10 nucleotides matching TRBD1. Trimming took 5 bases from V and 2 from J; bases not matched to a gene: 6. This CDR3 spans 15 amino acids. Germline CDR1 is LGHNA and CDR2 is YSLEER. DNA of the CDR3: TGCGCCAGCAGCAACCGACAGGGGGCAACCTACGAGCAGTACTTC. Translated: CASSNRQGATYEQYF.

This clonotype was observed many times. The V gene is TRBV25-1, the J gene TRBJ2-1; unclear D gene. The V end was cut by 7 bases, the J end by 0 bases, with 16 bases between. Germline loops: CDR1 MGHDK, CDR2 SYGVNS. This CDR3 has 16 amino acids. The CDR3 bases are TGTGCCAGCACTACCTCCAGGCCGAGCTCCTACAATGAGCAGTTCTTC. It encodes CASTTSRPSSYNEQFF.

In this sample, this clonotype turned up many times. The rearrangement links TRBV12-3 or TRBV12-4 to TRBJ1-1, with D unresolved. Trimming took off 5 bases at V and 7 bases at J, with 14 bases between the two ends. This CDR3 has 13 residues. CDR3 DNA: TGTGCCAGCAGTCCGAGAGTGAATGATGAAGCTTTCTTT. It yields the protein CASSPRVNDEAFF.

Comments on this clonotype: This sequence may be a read error, since a much larger clone differs from it by one base. The rearrangement uses TRBV7-2 and TRBJ1-2; D unclear. The CDR3 has 16 residues. The germline gives CDR1 SGHTA, CDR2 FQGNSA. The CDR3 sequence is CASSFPAGLKYYGFTF. As DNA, the CDR3 is TGTGCCAGCAGCTTTCCGGCGGGGTTGAAGTACTATGGCTTCACCTTC.

At least ten counts were recorded for this clonotype. The rearrangement links TRBV7-6 to TRBJ1-2, with unresolved D. Germline values: CDR1 SGHVS, CDR2 FNYEAQ. The V end lost 2 bases, the J end lost 10 bases, and 23 bases lay between the germline ends. The CDR3 length is 16 residues. CDR3 residues: CASSLNYGGATLDYTF. CDR3 nucleotide sequence: TGTGCCAGCAGCTTAAACTATGGTGGCGCGACTCTCGACTACACCTTC. Complete variable domain (other parts from reference TRBV7-6 and TRBJ1-2): GAGVSQSPRYKVTKRGQDVALRCDPISGHVSLYWYRQALGQGPEFLTYFNYEAQQDKSGLPNDRFSAERPEGSISTLTIQRTEQRDSAMYRCASSLNYGGATLDYTFGSGTRLTVV.